The 4 T cell receptor beta chains presented below share a single source sample, sequenced in a study of T cells after yellow fever vaccination. MiXCR was run by TCRdb on the 5' RACE reads, yielding one entry per CDR3 protein. The table shows some 670,000 distinct CDR3 sequences, with approximately 13% occurring only once. Here the sequenced sample was PBMCs, taken on the day of the yellow fever booster vaccination. The receptors stem from a man aged 30 to 39 who received the YFV17D yellow fever vaccine.

V usage is TRBV20-1 and J usage is TRBJ2-2; D is perhaps TRBD1 (5 bases). The CDR3 covers 16 residues. Germline CDR1 DFQATT, CDR2 SNEGSKA (reference sequence). CDR3 DNA: TGCTGCGCTAGAGATGGAAGGGGAACGAACACCGGGGAGCTGTTTTTT. This translates into CCARDGRGTNTGELFF.

The rearrangement joins TRBV6-5 to TRBJ2-1, with D possibly being TRBD1 (5 bases). In germline, CDR1 is MNHEY, CDR2 SVGAGI. V was shortened by 4 bases and J by 10 bases, with 11 bases between the two germline ends. This CDR3 spans 12 amino acids. The CDR3 DNA reads as TGTGCCAGCAGTTCCTCAGGGCGAGAGCAGTTCTTC. It codes for CASSSSGREQFF.

V and J are TRBV30 and TRBJ1-2; unclear D gene. The V end lost 1 base, the J end lost 8 bases, and 14 bases lay between the germline ends. From germline, CDR1 is GTSNPN and CDR2 SVGIG (reference sequence). This CDR3 spans 13 amino acids. The CDR3 nucleotides read TGTGCCTGGAGTGGGTCAGTGGTCAGAGGCTACACCTTC. Amino acid sequence: CAWSGSVVRGYTF. Drawing the rest from reference TRBV30 and TRBJ1-2, the complete variable domain is SQTIHQWPATLVQPVGSPLSLECTVEGTSNPNLYWYRQAAGRGLQLLFYSVGIGQISSEVPQNLSASRPQDRQFILSSKKLLLSDSGFYLCAWSGSVVRGYTFGSGTRLTVV.

This clonotype was seen a few times. The chain joins TRBV20-1 to TRBJ2-5; D is uncertain. CDR3 length: 11 amino acids. The ends were cut back, 6 bases at V and 6 bases at J, with 11 bases in the middle. Germline loops: CDR1 DFQATT, CDR2 SNEGSKA (reference sequence). The CDR3 bases are TGCAGTGCGTCCCCGAGCCAGACCCAGTACTTC. Its protein is CSASPSQTQYF.